This TCR beta chain was identified during a study of regulatory T cells in long-lasting Graves disease. Through Arm-PCR of CDR3 regions and iRepertoire HTBI primers, TCR beta libraries were built. TCRdb called the multiplex PCR reads again in MiXCR, with one record for every CDR3 protein. The data show about 400,000 distinct CDR3 sequences, about a sixth seen once. Germline V gives CDR1 SEHNR, CDR2 FQNEAQ (reference sequence). This CDR3 has 13 amino acids. Trimming left V 3 bases short and J 3 bases short, with 9 bases between. Time point defined: newly diagnosed GD, antithyroid drugs for less than 3 months. From PBMCs, RNA was extracted and then used to make the TCR library. Study results and caveats: Among samples with persistent disease, TRBV28, TRBJ1-2 and TRBJ2-5 were favored. A reduction in accuracy may have resulted from the small sample size.

Worth noting for this clonotype: What it binds is unknown.

The same specimen was also included in a second study, on T cells in Graves' hyperthyroidism and ophthalmopathy.

The TCR was taken from a woman in her late teens or twenties with Graves disease. The V gene is TRBV7-9, the J gene TRBJ2-7; a weak D match, TRBD1 (5 bases). This specimen was peripheral blood mononuclear cells (PBMCs), taken at new diagnosis, from a patient treated with antithyroid drugs. DNA of the CDR3: TGTGCCAGCAGCTTCCCGGACAACTACGAGCAGTACTTC. Amino acid sequence: CASSFPDNYEQYF.